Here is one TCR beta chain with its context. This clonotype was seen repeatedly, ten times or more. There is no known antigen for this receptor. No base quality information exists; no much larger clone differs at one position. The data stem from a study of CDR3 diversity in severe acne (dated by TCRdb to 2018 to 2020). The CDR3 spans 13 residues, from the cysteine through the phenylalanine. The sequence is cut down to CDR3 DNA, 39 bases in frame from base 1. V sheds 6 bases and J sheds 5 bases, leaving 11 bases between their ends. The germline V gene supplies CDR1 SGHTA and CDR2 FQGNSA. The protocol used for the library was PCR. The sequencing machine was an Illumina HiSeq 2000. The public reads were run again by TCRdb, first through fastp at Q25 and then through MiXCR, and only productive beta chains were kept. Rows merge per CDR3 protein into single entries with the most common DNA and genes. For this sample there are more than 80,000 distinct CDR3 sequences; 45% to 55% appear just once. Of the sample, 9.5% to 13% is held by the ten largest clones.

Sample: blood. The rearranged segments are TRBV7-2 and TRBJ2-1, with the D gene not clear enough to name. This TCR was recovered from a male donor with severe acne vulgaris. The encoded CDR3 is CASRLGPNNEQFF. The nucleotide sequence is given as TGTGCCAGCAGACTTGGACCTAACAATGAGCAGTTCTTC. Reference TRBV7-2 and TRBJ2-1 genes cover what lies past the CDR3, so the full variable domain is GAGVSQSPSNKVTEKGKDVELRCDPISGHTALYWYRQSLGQGLEFLIYFQGNSAPDKSGLPSDRFSAERTGGSVSTLTIQRTQQEDSAVYLCASRLGPNNEQFFGPGTRLTVL.